These 21 T cell receptor beta chains were sequenced from one sample in a study of identical twins. Using its own MiXCR run on the 5' RACE reads, TCRdb lists one record per CDR3 protein. Among 400,000 to 600,000 distinct CDR3 sequences listed, around 20% were seen once. In addition, the sample was reused for a study of yellow fever vaccine responses in identical twins.

The material sequenced was CD4+ T cells sorted from blood. These receptors were taken from a woman aged 18-29 years in good health.

This clonotype was observed many times. J is TRBJ2-1 and V is TRBV7-7; 7 bases align to TRBD2. Germline V gives CDR1 SSHAT, CDR2 FNYEAQ (reference sequence). CDR3 length: 15 amino acids. J lost 1 base, V lost 3 bases, and 3 bases had no gene match. The CDR3 DNA reads TGTGCCAGCAGCTTGGGAGGGGCATCCTACAATGAGCAGTTCTTC. It specifies CASSLGGASYNEQFF.

The chain employs TRBV7-9 and TRBJ2-1, with D perhaps assigned TRBD1 or TRBD2 (5 bases each). Trimming took 5 bases from V and 7 from J, leaving 18 bases between them. The CDR3 length is 15 residues. In germline, CDR1 is SEHNR, CDR2 FQNEAQ (reference sequence). CDR3 sequence (DNA): TGTGCCAGCAGCCCCTTCGGGACGGACGGAAATGAGCAGTTCTTC. Translated: CASSPFGTDGNEQFF.

This clonotype was observed a handful of times. The chain is built from TRBV7-7 and TRBJ2-2, with 11 nucleotides matching TRBD2. V lost 5 bases and J lost 4; bases outside the gene matches: 9. CDR3 length: 17 amino acids. Germline CDR1 SSHAT, CDR2 FNYEAQ (reference sequence). This chain's CDR3 is CASSTSALAGATGELFF. The DNA of the CDR3 is TGTGCCAGCAGCACCAGTGCACTAGCGGGAGCCACCGGGGAGCTGTTTTTT.

This clonotype occurred a few times. Here the CDR3 DNA reads TGTGCCAGCAGCTCCGACTTCGGCGAGCAGTACTTC. It codes for CASSSDFGEQYF. This chain uses TRBV7-9 with TRBJ2-7, with unresolved D. The V gene lost 4 bases and the J gene lost 6 bases, with 10 bases spanning the gap. The CDR3 runs 12 residues. Germline V gene data show CDR1 as SEHNR and CDR2 as FQNEAQ (reference sequence). Based on the CDR3 plus reference TRBV7-9 and TRBJ2-7, the full variable domain is DTGVSQNPRHKITKRGQNVTFRCDPISEHNRLYWYRQTLGQGPEFLTYFQNEAQLEKSRLLSDRFSAERPKGSFSTLEIQRTEQGDSAMYLCASSSDFGEQYFGPGTRLTVT.

CDR3 coding DNA: TGCGCCAGCAGCTTGAATCCTGACAGGGGTGGAAACACCATATATTTT. Its protein product is CASSLNPDRGGNTIYF. This chain links TRBV5-1 with TRBJ1-3, with 8 nucleotides matching TRBD1. Germline CDR1 reads SGHRS; CDR2 reads YFSETQ. The CDR3 is 16 amino acids. Losses at the gene ends were 1 base for V and 3 bases for J; bases not matched to a gene: 6. The full variable domain, with the rest looked up from reference TRBV5-1 and TRBJ1-3, is KAGVTQTPRYLIKTRGQQVTLSCSPISGHRSVSWYQQTPGQGLQFLFEYFSETQRNKGNFPGRFSGRQFSNSRSEMNVSTLELGDSALYLCASSLNPDRGGNTIYFGEGSWLTVV.

CDR3: CAIRGVGDNTEAFF. The CDR3 coding sequence is TGTGCCATCAGGGGGGTGGGGGACAACACTGAAGCTTTCTTT. The chain recombines TRBV10-3 with TRBJ1-1; tentatively, D is TRBD1 (5 bases). Trimming removed 6 bases from V and 2 bases from J, with 13 bases in between. The CDR3 contains 14 residues. Germline CDR1 reads ENHRY; CDR2 reads SYGVKD.

Only a few counts were recorded for this clonotype. The chain couples TRBV7-7 to TRBJ2-1; D perhaps matches TRBD2 (8 bases). CDR1 SSHAT and CDR2 FNYEAQ come from the germline V gene (reference sequence). Between the trimmed V and J ends, which lost 5 bases and 8 bases, there was a span of 13 bases. This CDR3 has 13 residues. CDR3 DNA sequence: TGTGCCAGCAGCAGACAGGGACTAGATGAGCAGTTCTTC. Its translation: CASSRQGLDEQFF.

This clonotype was seen many times. The V gene is TRBV7-9, the J gene TRBJ2-1; 13 bases match TRBD2. The V gene end was trimmed by 5 bases and the J gene end by 5 bases; junction bases not matched to a gene: 3. The germline gives CDR1 SEHNR, CDR2 FQNEAQ (reference sequence). The CDR3 is 15 residues long. CDR3 in amino acids: CASSRLAGGNNEQFF. The CDR3 DNA is TGTGCCAGCAGCCGACTAGCGGGAGGCAACAATGAGCAGTTCTTC. Full variable domain (rest looked up from reference TRBV7-9 and TRBJ2-1): DTGVSQNPRHKITKRGQNVTFRCDPISEHNRLYWYRQTLGQGPEFLTYFQNEAQLEKSRLLSDRFSAERPKGSFSTLEIQRTEQGDSAMYLCASSRLAGGNNEQFFGPGTRLTVL.

The chain carries TRBV7-2 and TRBJ2-3; TRBD2 matches 9 bases. The CDR3 is made up of 15 amino acids. Unmatched junction bases numbered 5, after V lost 3 bases and J lost 4 bases. CDR1 SGHTA and CDR2 FQGNSA come from the germline V gene. The CDR3 DNA reads TGTGCCAGCAGCTTTGTAGCGGGAGAACCAGATACGCAGTATTTT. Its protein is CASSFVAGEPDTQYF.

This clonotype turned up a few times. The chain links TRBV10-3 to TRBJ1-1, with D maybe TRBD1 (6 bases). The V and J ends lost 10 bases and 0 bases respectively, with 15 bases between them. Germline V lookup: CDR1 ENHRY, CDR2 SYGVKD. CDR3 length equals 14 residues. CDR3 nucleotides: TGTGCCACGACGCGGGGGGCCATGAACACTGAAGCTTTCTTT. Translation gives CATTRGAMNTEAFF.

V usage is TRBV5-1 and J usage is TRBJ2-5, with 9 nucleotides matching TRBD1. CDR3 size: 14 residues. The germline CDR1 and CDR2 sequences are SGHRS and YFSETQ. The trim removed 4 bases at V and 0 bases at J, leaving 1 base unmatched. This CDR3 reads CASSRDRDQETQYF. In DNA, the CDR3 is TGCGCCAGCAGCCGGGACAGGGACCAAGAGACCCAGTACTTC.

This clonotype was observed a few times. The rearrangement uses TRBV7-9 and TRBJ2-7; D might be TRBD2 (5 bases). V was clipped by 5 bases and J by 0 bases, with 11 bases between them. The germline V gene has CDR1 SEHNR and CDR2 FQNEAQ (reference sequence). This CDR3 has 14 residues. The CDR3 sequence is CASSQKGSSYEQYV. CDR3 nucleotides: TGTGCCAGCAGCCAAAAAGGGAGCTCCTACGAGCAGTACGTC.

This clonotype was counted only a few times. The rearrangement uses TRBV25-1 and TRBJ2-7; 7 bases are a match to TRBD1. The V and J ends lost 7 bases and 2 bases, in that order; junction bases with no gene match: 8. Per the germline V gene, CDR1 is MGHDK and CDR2 is SYGVNS. This CDR3 comprises 14 residues. The CDR3 bases are TGTGCCAGCACAGAGGGGGCGAGGCCCTACGAGCAGTACTTC. This encodes CASTEGARPYEQYF.

This clonotype was counted a few times. V usage is TRBV3-1 and J usage is TRBJ2-7; TRBD1 matches 7 bases. V dropped 0 bases and J dropped 3; count of bases not matched to a gene: 2. CDR1 is LGHDT and CDR2 is YNNKEL in the germline V gene (reference sequence). The CDR3 extends over 14 amino acids. The CDR3, as DNA: TGTGCCAGCAGCCAAGATAGACAGGGCTACGAGCAGTACTTC. Its protein product is CASSQDRQGYEQYF.

This clonotype has at least ten counts. The chain links TRBV12-3 or TRBV12-4 to TRBJ1-1, with TRBD1 matching over 7 bases. CDR3 length: 15 amino acids. V was pared by 4 bases and J by 5 bases, with 10 bases of the junction left unmatched. The DNA for the CDR3 is TGTGCCAGCAGTTCCCTGTGGAGGGGGCGAACTGAAGCTTTCTTT. Residues: CASSSLWRGRTEAFF.

This clonotype was picked up a small number of times. The rearrangement joins TRBV21-1 to TRBJ2-2; TRBD2 is taken as the D call from the table, unchecked against the DNA. TRBV21-1 is shown as a pseudogene. This CDR3 comprises 16 residues. The CDR3 reads CASPRGRGRATGELFF. Here the CDR3 DNA reads TGTGCCAGCCCCCGGGGGCGCGGGAGGGCCACCGGGGAGCTGTTTTTT.

The chain uses TRBV28 and TRBJ2-1; D unresolved. V was cut by 1 base and J by 4 bases, with 8 bases left in between. The length of the CDR3 is 14 residues. Germline CDR1 and CDR2: MDHEN and SYDVKM. Written as DNA, the CDR3 is TGTGCCAGCAGTTTATCTGTCCAATACAATGAGCAGTTCTTC. Translating it yields CASSLSVQYNEQFF. The variable domain in full, completed from reference TRBV28 and TRBJ2-1, reads DVKVTQSSRYLVKRTGEKVFLECVQDMDHENMFWYRQDPGLGLRLIYFSYDVKMKEKGDIPEGYSVSREKKERFSLILESASTNQTSMYLCASSLSVQYNEQFFGPGTRLTVL.

A few counts support this clonotype. This sequence joins TRBV20-1 and TRBJ2-7; 8 bases agree with TRBD2. Unmatched junction bases numbered 17, after V lost 6 bases and J lost 4 bases. The CDR3 runs to 16 residues. The germline V gene has CDR1 DFQATT and CDR2 SNEGSKA (reference sequence). This CDR3 is CSASDETGTSGYEQYF. The CDR3 DNA reads as TGCAGTGCAAGCGATGAAACCGGGACTAGTGGATACGAGCAGTACTTC.

The genes are TRBV9 and TRBJ2-7; D gene unclear. Looked up from germline, CDR1 is SGDLS and CDR2 is YYNGEE. With 0 bases removed from V and 2 bases from J, the gap between germline ends came to 12 bases. The CDR3 extends over 15 amino acids. Here the CDR3 reads CASSVDETPTYEQYF. CDR3 sequence (DNA): TGTGCCAGCAGCGTAGACGAGACTCCAACCTACGAGCAGTACTTC. The whole variable domain, filled in from reference TRBV9 and TRBJ2-7, reads DSGVTQTPKHLITATGQRVTLRCSPRSGDLSVYWYQQSLDQGLQFLIQYYNGEERAKGNILERFSAQQFPDLHSELNLSSLELGDSALYFCASSVDETPTYEQYFGPGTRLTVT.

This clonotype was seen a few times. The chain employs TRBV29-1 and TRBJ2-7, with 8 bases fitting TRBD2. V lost 7 bases to trimming and J lost 0 bases; unmatched junction nucleotides: 8. There are 14 residues in the CDR3. Germline loops: CDR1 SQVTM, CDR2 ANQGSEA. CDR3 sequence: CSAGGSGSSYEQYF. The CDR3 nucleotides read TGCAGCGCCGGCGGGAGCGGGAGCTCCTACGAGCAGTACTTC.

V gene TRBV6-1 combines with J gene TRBJ1-6; D may be TRBD1 (5 bases). The CDR3 contains 16 residues. Between the trimmed V and J ends, which lost 6 bases and 4 bases, there was a span of 16 bases. Germline values: CDR1 MNHNS, CDR2 SASEGT. The CDR3 loop reads CASRIGTSAYNSPLHF. The CDR3 DNA reads as TGTGCCAGCAGGATAGGGACGTCCGCATATAATTCACCCCTCCACTTT.